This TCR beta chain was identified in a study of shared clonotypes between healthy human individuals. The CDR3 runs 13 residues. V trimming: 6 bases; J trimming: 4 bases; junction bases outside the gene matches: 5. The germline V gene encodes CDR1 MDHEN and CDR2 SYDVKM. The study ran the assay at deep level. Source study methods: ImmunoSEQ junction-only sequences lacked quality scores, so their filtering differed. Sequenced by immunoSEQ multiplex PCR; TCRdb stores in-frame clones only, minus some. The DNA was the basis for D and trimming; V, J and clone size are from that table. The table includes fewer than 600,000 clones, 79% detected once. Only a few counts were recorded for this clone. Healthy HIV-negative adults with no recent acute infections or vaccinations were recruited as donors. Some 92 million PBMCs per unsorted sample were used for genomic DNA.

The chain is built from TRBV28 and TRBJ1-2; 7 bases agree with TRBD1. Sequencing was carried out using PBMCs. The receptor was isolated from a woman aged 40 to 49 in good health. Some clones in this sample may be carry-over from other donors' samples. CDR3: CASRWTGSYGYTF. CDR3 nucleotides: TGTGCCAGCAGGTGGACAGGAAGCTATGGCTACACCTTC.